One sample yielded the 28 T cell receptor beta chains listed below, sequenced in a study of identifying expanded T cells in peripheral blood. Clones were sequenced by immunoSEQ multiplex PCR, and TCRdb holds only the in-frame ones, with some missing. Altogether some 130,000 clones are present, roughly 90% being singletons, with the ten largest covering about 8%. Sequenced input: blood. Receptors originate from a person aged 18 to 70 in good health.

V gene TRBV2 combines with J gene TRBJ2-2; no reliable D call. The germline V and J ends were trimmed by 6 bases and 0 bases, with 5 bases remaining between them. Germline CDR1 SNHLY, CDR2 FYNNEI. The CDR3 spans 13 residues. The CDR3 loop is CASRRTNTGELFF. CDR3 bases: TGTGCCAGCAGACGTACGAACACCGGGGAGCTGTTTTTT.

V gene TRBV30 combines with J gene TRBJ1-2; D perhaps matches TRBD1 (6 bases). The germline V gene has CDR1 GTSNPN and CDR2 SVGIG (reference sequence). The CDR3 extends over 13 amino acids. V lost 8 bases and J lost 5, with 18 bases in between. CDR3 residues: CATERGVSYGYTF. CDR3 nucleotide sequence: TGTGCCACAGAGAGGGGGGTTTCATATGGCTACACCTTC.

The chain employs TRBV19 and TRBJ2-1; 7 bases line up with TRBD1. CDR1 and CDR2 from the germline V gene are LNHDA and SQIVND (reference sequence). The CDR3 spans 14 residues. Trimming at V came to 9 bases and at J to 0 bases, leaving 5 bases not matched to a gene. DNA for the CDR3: TGTGCCAGCGTACAGGGGAGCTCCTACAATGAGCAGTTCTTC. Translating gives CASVQGSSYNEQFF.

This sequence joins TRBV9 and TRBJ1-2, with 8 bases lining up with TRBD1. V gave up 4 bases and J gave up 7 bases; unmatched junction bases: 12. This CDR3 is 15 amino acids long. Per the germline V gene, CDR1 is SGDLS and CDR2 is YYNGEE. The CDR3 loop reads CASSLGTGPEGGYTF. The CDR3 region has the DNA TGTGCCAGCAGCCTCGGGACAGGCCCAGAAGGTGGCTACACCTTC.

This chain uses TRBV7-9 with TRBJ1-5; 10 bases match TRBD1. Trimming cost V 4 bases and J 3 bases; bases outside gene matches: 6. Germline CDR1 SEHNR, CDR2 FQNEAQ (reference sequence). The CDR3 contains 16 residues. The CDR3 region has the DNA TGTGCCAGCAGCTCCGGGGACAGGGGAACCAATCAGCCCCAGCATTTT. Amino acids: CASSSGDRGTNQPQHF.

The DNA for the CDR3 is TGTGCCAGCAGTTTCCTAGCGGGCTACGAGCAGTACTTC. It yields the protein CASSFLAGYEQYF. J is TRBJ2-7 and V is TRBV28; 8 nucleotides align to TRBD2. In germline, CDR1 is MDHEN, CDR2 SYDVKM. The V segment lost 3 bases and the J segment 3 bases; nucleotides outside the gene matches: 1. This CDR3 is built from 13 residues. Full variable domain (missing parts from reference TRBV28 and TRBJ2-7): DVKVTQSSRYLVKRTGEKVFLECVQDMDHENMFWYRQDPGLGLRLIYFSYDVKMKEKGDIPEGYSVSREKKERFSLILESASTNQTSMYLCASSFLAGYEQYFGPGTRLTVT.

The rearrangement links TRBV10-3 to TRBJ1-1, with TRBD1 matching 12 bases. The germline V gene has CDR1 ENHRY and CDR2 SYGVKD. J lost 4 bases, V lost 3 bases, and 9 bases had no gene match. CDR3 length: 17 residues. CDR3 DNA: TGTGCCATCAGTGAATGGGGACAGGGGGCGGGAAGCACTGAAGCTTTCTTT. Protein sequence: CAISEWGQGAGSTEAFF.

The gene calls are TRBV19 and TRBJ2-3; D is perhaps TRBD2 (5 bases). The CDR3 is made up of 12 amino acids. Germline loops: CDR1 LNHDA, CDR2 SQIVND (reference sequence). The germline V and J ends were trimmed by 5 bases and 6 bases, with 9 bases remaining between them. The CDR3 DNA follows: TGTGCCAGTAGTGCAGGCGGGGATACGCAGTATTTT. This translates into CASSAGGDTQYF.

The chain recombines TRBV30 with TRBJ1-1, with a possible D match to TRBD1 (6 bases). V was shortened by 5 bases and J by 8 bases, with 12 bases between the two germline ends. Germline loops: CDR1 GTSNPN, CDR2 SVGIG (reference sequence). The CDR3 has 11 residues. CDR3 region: CAWLSGTEAFF. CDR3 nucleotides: TGTGCCTGGTTGTCCGGGACAGAAGCTTTCTTT.

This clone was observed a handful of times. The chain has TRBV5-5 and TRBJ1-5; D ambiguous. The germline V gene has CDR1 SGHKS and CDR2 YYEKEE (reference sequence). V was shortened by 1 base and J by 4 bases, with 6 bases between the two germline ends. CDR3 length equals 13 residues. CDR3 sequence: CASSLTGNQPQHF. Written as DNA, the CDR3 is TGTGCCAGCAGCTTGACCGGAAATCAGCCCCAGCATTTT.

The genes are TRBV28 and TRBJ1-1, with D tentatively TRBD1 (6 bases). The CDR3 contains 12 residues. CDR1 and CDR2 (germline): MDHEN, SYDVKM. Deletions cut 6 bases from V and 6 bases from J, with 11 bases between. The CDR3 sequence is CASREQGPEAFF. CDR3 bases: TGTGCCAGCAGGGAACAGGGCCCTGAAGCTTTCTTT.

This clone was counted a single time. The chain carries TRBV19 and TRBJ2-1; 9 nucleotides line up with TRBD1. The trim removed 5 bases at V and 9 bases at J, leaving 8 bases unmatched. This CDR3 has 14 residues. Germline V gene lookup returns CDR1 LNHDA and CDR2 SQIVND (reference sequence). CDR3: CASSPGTGQAEQFF. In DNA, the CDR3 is TGTGCCAGTAGTCCCGGGACAGGGCAGGCTGAGCAGTTCTTC.

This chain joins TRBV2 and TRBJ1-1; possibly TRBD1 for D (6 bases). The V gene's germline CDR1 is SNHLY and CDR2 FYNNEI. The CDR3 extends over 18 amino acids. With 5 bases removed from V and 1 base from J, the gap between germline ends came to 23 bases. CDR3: CASSKPLGGQERNTEAFF. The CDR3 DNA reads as TGTGCCAGCAGTAAACCCCTCGGGGGGCAAGAAAGGAACACTGAAGCTTTCTTT.

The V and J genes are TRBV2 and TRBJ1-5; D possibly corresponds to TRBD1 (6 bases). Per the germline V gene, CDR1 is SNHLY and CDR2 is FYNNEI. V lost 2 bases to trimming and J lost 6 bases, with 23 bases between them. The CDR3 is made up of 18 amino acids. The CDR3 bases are TGTGCCAGCAGTGAAAGGGGGGCACTGAGCGGGGCGACTCAGCCCCAGCATTTT. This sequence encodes CASSERGALSGATQPQHF.

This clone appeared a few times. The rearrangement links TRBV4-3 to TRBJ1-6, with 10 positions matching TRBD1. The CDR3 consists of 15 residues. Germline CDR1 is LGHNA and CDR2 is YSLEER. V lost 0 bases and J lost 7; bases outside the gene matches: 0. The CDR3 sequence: CASSQEGQGNSPLHF. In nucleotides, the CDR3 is TGCGCCAGCAGCCAAGAGGGACAGGGGAATTCACCCCTCCACTTT.

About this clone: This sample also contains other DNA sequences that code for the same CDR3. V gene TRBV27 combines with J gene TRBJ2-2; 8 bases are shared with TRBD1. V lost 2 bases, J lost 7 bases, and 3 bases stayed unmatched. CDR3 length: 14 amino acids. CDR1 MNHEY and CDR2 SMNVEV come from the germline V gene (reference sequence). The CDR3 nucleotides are TGTGCCAGCAGTTTACAGGGGGCCGGCGGGGAGCTGTTTTTT. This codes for CASSLQGAGGELFF.

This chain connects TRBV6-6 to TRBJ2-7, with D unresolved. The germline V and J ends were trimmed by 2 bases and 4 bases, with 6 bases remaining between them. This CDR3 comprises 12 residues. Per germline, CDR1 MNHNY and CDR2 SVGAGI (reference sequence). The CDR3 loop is CASSYPSYEQYF. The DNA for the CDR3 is TGTGCCAGCAGTTACCCGTCGTACGAGCAGTACTTC.

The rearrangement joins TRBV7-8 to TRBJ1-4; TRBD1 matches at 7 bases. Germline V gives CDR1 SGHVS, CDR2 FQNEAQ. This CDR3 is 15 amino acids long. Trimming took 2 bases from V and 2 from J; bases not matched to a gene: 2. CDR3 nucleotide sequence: TGTGCCAGCAGCTTATCACAGGGGACTAATGAAAAACTGTTTTTT. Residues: CASSLSQGTNEKLFF.

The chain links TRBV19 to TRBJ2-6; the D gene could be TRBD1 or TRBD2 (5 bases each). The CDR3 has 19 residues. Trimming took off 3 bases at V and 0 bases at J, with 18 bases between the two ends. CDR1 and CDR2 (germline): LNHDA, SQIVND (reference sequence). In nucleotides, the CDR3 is TGTGCCAGTAGTATGCTGGGGACCCCTACTTTCTCTGGGGCCAACGTCCTGACTTTC. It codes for CASSMLGTPTFSGANVLTF.

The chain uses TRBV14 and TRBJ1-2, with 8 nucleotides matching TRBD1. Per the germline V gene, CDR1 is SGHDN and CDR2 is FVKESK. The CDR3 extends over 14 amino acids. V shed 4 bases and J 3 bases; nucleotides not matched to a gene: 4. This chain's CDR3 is CASSPGQEHYGYTF. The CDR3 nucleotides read TGTGCCAGCAGCCCGGGACAGGAACACTATGGCTACACCTTC.

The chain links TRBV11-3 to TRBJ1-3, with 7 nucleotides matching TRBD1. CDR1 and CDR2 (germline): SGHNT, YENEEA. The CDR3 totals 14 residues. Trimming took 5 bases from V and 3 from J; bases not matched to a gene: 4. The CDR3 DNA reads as TGTGCCAGCAGCCCTGGGACAGTTGGAAACACCATATATTTT. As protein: CASSPGTVGNTIYF. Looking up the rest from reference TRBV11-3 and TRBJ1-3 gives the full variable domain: EAGVVQSPRYKIIEKKQPVAFWCNPISGHNTLYWYLQNLGQGPELLIRYENEEAVDDSQLPKDRFSAERLKGVDSTLKIQPAELGDSAVYLCASSPGTVGNTIYFGEGSWLTVV.

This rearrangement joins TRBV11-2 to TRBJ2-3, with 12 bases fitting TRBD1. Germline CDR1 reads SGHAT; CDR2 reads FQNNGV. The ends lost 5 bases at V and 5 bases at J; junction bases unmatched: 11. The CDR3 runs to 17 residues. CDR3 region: CASSPGWGQGAKDTQYF. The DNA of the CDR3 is TGTGCCAGCAGCCCAGGTTGGGGACAGGGGGCAAAAGATACGCAGTATTTT. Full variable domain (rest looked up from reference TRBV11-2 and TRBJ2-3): EAGVAQSPRYKIIEKRQSVAFWCNPISGHATLYWYQQILGQGPKLLIQFQNNGVVDDSQLPKDRFSAERLKGVDSTLKIQPAKLEDSAVYLCASSPGWGQGAKDTQYFGPGTRLTVL.

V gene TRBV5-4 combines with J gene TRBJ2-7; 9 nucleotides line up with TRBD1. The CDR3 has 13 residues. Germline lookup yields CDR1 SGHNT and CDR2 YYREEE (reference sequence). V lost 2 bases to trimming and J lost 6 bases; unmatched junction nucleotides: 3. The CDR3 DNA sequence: TGTGCCAGCAGCTTAGGACAGGGGCGCGAGCAGTACTTC. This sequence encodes CASSLGQGREQYF.

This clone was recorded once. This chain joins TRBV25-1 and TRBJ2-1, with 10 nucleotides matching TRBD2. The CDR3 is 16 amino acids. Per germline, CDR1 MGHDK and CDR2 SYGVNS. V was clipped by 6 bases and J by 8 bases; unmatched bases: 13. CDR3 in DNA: TGTGCCAGCAGAAGACCTAGCGGGAGATCGGGTGATGAGCAGTTCTTC. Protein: CASRRPSGRSGDEQFF. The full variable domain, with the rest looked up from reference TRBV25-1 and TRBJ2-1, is EADIYQTPRYLVIGTGKKITLECSQTMGHDKMYWYQQDPGMELHLIHYSYGVNSTEKGDLSSESTVSRIRTEHFPLTLESARPSHTSQYLCASRRPSGRSGDEQFFGPGTRLTVL.

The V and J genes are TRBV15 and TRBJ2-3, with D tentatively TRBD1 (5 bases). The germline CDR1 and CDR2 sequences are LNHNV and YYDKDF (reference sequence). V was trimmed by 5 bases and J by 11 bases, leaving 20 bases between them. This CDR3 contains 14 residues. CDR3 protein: CATSRPPTGSGQYF. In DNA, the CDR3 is TGTGCCACCAGCCGGCCCCCCACAGGATCAGGGCAGTATTTT. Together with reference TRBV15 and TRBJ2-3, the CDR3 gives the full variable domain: DAMVIQNPRYQVTQFGKPVTLSCSQTLNHNVMYWYQQKSSQAPKLLFHYYDKDFNNEADTPDNFQSRRPNTSFCFLDIRSPGLGDTAMYLCATSRPPTGSGQYFGPGTRLTVL.

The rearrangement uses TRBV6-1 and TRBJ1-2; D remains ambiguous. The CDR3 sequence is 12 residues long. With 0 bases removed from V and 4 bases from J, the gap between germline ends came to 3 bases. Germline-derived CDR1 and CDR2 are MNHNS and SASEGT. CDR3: CASSEASYGYTF. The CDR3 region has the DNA TGTGCCAGCAGTGAAGCCAGCTATGGCTACACCTTC.

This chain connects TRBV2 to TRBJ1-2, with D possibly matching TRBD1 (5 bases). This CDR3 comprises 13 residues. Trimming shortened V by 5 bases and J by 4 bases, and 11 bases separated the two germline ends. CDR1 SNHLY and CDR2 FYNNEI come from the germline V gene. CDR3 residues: CASSPDTSYGYTF. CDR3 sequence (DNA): TGTGCCAGCAGTCCGGACACTTCCTATGGCTACACCTTC.

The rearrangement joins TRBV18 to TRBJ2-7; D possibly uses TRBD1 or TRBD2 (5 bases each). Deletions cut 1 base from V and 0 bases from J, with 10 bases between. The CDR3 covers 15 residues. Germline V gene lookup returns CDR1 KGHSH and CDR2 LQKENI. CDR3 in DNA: TGTGCCAGCTCACCACGAGGGGACCCCTCCTACGAGCAGTACTTC. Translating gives CASSPRGDPSYEQYF.